The entry below gives a single T cell receptor beta chain sequence along with its context. CDR1 is LNHDA, CDR2 SQIVND, per germline (reference sequence). The V end was cut by 2 bases, the J end by 3 bases, with 8 bases between. The CDR3 spans 13 residues. Time point meaning: after trial treatment. Documented treatment: LDRT plus nivolumab, ipilimumab, low-dose cyclophosphamide and aspirin (RACIN trial). Low-dose radiotherapy, low-dose cyclophosphamide, aspirin, ipilimumab and nivolumab were all given to the donors. Alpha and beta chains were covered, as first-strand cDNA relied on TRAV- and TRBV-specific primers. Using a constant-region primer together with a V-primer adapter, TCRs were subjected to 20 to 25 PCR cycles of amplification. In vitro transcription amplified isolated mRNA. From the reads, TCRdb called clonotypes with MiXCR, one entry per CDR3 protein. The data show 75,000 to 95,000 distinct CDR3 sequences, 20% to 25% seen once.

These data belong to a study of low-dose radiotherapy and immunotherapy resistance in tumors. Whole-study context: Those assigned to Cohort 2 were treated with 1 Gy per fraction every two weeks (13 Gy in total over 26 weeks).

Sequencing used PBMCs, obtained after low-dose radiotherapy plus immunotherapy. The clonotype comes from a female donor with ovarian cancer. The J gene is TRBJ2-7, the V gene TRBV19; D uncertain. For the CDR3, the DNA is TGTGCCAGTAGTATAATGGCCAACTACGAGCAGTACTTC. This translates into CASSIMANYEQYF. Using reference TRBV19 and TRBJ2-7 for the parts outside the CDR3, the full variable domain is DGGITQSPKYLFRKEGQNVTLSCEQNLNHDAMYWYRQDPGQGLRLIYYSQIVNDFQKGDIAEGYSVSREKKESFPLTVTSAQKNPTAFYLCASSIMANYEQYFGPGTRLTVT.